The rows below give T cell receptor beta chains drawn from one sample of a study of blood T cell repertoires in COVID-19. Repertoires were generated with immunoSEQ multiplex PCR, while TCRdb's copy carries only in-frame clones and drops some. The data show over 90,000 clones, about 89% seen once. The sample taken for sequencing was peripheral blood. The receptors here all came from a woman in her 70s with acute or convalescent COVID-19. Both conserved end residues are part of each CDR3. A D gene is named only where the DNA matches it firmly. A row's size may be missing; if present it is once, few, many or a size class.

clone_size	d_call	j_call	v_call	cdr3_nt	cdr3_aa
NA	NA	TRBJ1-2	TRBV5-8	TGTGCCAGCAGGAACTTTAGGGGCAATTATGGCTACACCTTC	CASRNFRGNYGYTF
NA	TRBD2	TRBJ2-1	TRBV5-1	TGCGCCAGCACCAGGACTAGCGGGTTAAATGAGCAGTTCTTC	CASTRTSGLNEQFF
once	NA	TRBJ2-5	TRBV18	TGTGCCAGCTCACCCCGGCAGGGGAAAGGAGAGACCCAGTACTTC	CASSPRQGKGETQYF
NA	NA	TRBJ1-5	TRBV6-5	TGTGCCAGCACTCCCCTCGAGGGCAATCAGCCCCAGCATTTT	CASTPLEGNQPQHF
NA	NA	TRBJ1-1	TRBV6-5	TGTGCCAGCAGGCGGCAAAACACTGAAGCTTTCTTT	CASRRQNTEAFF
NA	NA	TRBJ2-3	TRBV13	TGTGCCAGCAGCCCGGCAGGCAGGGGAATTACGGGGGATACGCAGTATTTT	CASSPAGRGITGDTQYF
NA	TRBD2	TRBJ2-3	TRBV11-3	TGTGCCAGCAGCTCCAGCGGGGGGCGCGTTACGCAGTATTTT	CASSSSGGRVTQYF
NA	TRBD1	TRBJ2-1	TRBV5-4	TGTGCCAGCAGTGCCGGGACAGCCGTCTATGAGCAGTTCTTC	CASSAGTAVYEQFF
NA	TRBD1	TRBJ1-6	TRBV19	TGTGCCAGTAGTGCCTCCGGGACAGGGTCCTATAATTCACCCCTCCACTTT	CASSASGTGSYNSPLHF
NA	TRBD2	TRBJ2-2	TRBV10-3	TGTGCCATCAGCGCTAGCGGGGGAGGTACCGGGGAGCTGTTTTTT	CAISASGGGTGELFF